These T cell receptor beta chains were read from a single sample in a study of CD8 T cells in ankylosing spondylitis. TCRdb re-analysed the 5' RACE reads in MiXCR, keeping a single row per CDR3 protein. Of about 440,000 distinct CDR3 sequences in the sample, roughly 18% were seen once. The sample taken for sequencing was blood, either unsorted or a sorted T cell fraction (not recorded which). The receptors stem from a male donor with ankylosing spondylitis. Both conserved end residues are part of each CDR3. The D gene is left open where the match is weak. Size is omitted from some rows. Given values are once, few, many or a class for expanded clones.

v_gene: TRBV29-1; abundance: many; j_gene: TRBJ2-7; len: 15; d_gene: TRBD2; CDR3aa: CSVARGTSGNYEQYF; CDR3nt: TGCAGCGTTGCTCGCGGGACTAGCGGAAACTACGAGCAGTACTTC
v_gene: TRBV20-1; abundance: .; j_gene: TRBJ1-1; len: 13; d_gene: .; CDR3aa: CSASRGKNTEAFF; CDR3nt: TGCAGTGCTAGTCGGGGGAAGAACACTGAAGCTTTCTTT
v_gene: TRBV12-3/TRBV12-4; abundance: few; j_gene: TRBJ2-7; len: 13; d_gene: .; CDR3aa: CASSRDTLGEQYF; CDR3nt: TGTGCCAGCAGTCGGGACACCCTCGGCGAGCAGTACTTC
v_gene: TRBV18; abundance: few; j_gene: TRBJ2-7; len: 12; d_gene: TRBD1; CDR3aa: CASSPDRAEQYF; CDR3nt: TGTGCCAGCTCACCGGACAGGGCCGAGCAGTACTTC
v_gene: TRBV7-3; abundance: .; j_gene: TRBJ2-5; len: 15; d_gene: .; CDR3aa: CASSRLGGLKETQYF; CDR3nt: TGTGCCAGCAGCAGACTTGGGGGCTTAAAAGAGACCCAGTACTTC
v_gene: TRBV3-1; abundance: few; j_gene: TRBJ2-1; len: 12; d_gene: .; CDR3aa: CASSPGASGQFF; CDR3nt: TGTGCCAGCAGCCCTGGGGCCTCAGGGCAGTTCTTC
v_gene: TRBV2; abundance: .; j_gene: TRBJ2-2; len: 15; d_gene: TRBD1; CDR3aa: CASSVDRDPPGELFF; CDR3nt: TGTGCCAGCAGCGTAGACAGGGACCCCCCCGGGGAGCTGTTTTTT
v_gene: TRBV2; abundance: few; j_gene: TRBJ2-3; len: 16; d_gene: .; CDR3aa: CASSEGLGQVTDTQYF; CDR3nt: TGTGCCAGCAGTGAAGGGTTGGGGCAGGTCACAGATACGCAGTATTTT
v_gene: TRBV7-2; abundance: many; j_gene: TRBJ2-1; len: 14; d_gene: TRBD2; CDR3aa: CASSLGTSSHEQFF; CDR3nt: TGTGCCAGCAGCTTAGGGACTAGCTCCCATGAGCAGTTCTTC
v_gene: TRBV7-2; abundance: many; j_gene: TRBJ2-7; len: 14; d_gene: .; CDR3aa: CASSSKGMSYEQYF; CDR3nt: TGTGCCAGCAGCTCGAAGGGGATGTCCTACGAGCAGTACTTC
v_gene: TRBV12-3/TRBV12-4; abundance: few; j_gene: TRBJ2-5; len: 14; d_gene: .; CDR3aa: CASSLRLAGTFQYF; CDR3nt: TGTGCCAGCAGTTTAAGATTGGCGGGTACGTTCCAGTACTTC
v_gene: TRBV20-1; abundance: few; j_gene: TRBJ2-3; len: 15; d_gene: .; CDR3aa: CSARDRRYPTDTQYF; CDR3nt: TGCAGTGCTAGAGATCGGAGATACCCTACAGATACGCAGTATTTT
v_gene: TRBV3-1; abundance: few; j_gene: TRBJ2-2; len: 15; d_gene: .; CDR3aa: CASSQDTGGVGELFF; CDR3nt: TGTGCCAGCAGCCAAGATACAGGGGGGGTCGGGGAGCTGTTTTTT
v_gene: TRBV12-3/TRBV12-4; abundance: .; j_gene: TRBJ2-4; len: 14; d_gene: .; CDR3aa: CASSLWGTDTTQYF; CDR3nt: TGTGCCAGCAGTTTATGGGGGACGGATACTACCCAGTACTTC
v_gene: TRBV12-3/TRBV12-4; abundance: few; j_gene: TRBJ2-3; len: 14; d_gene: TRBD1; CDR3aa: CASRADRDGDTQYF; CDR3nt: TGTGCCAGCAGAGCAGACAGGGATGGAGATACGCAGTATTTT
v_gene: TRBV11-2; abundance: .; j_gene: TRBJ1-6; len: 12; d_gene: TRBD1; CDR3aa: CASSRDRALLHF; CDR3nt: TGTGCCAGCAGCCGGGACAGGGCACTCCTCCACTTT
v_gene: TRBV7-3; abundance: .; j_gene: TRBJ2-3; len: 16; d_gene: TRBD1; CDR3aa: CASSLTTDRGTDTQYF; CDR3nt: TGTGCCAGCAGCTTAACCACGGACAGGGGCACAGATACGCAGTATTTT
v_gene: TRBV5-1; abundance: .; j_gene: TRBJ1-1; len: 13; d_gene: .; CDR3aa: CASRPQGQPEAFF; CDR3nt: TGCGCCAGCAGGCCACAAGGACAGCCTGAAGCTTTCTTT
v_gene: TRBV7-2; abundance: few; j_gene: TRBJ2-7; len: 15; d_gene: .; CDR3aa: CASSLGGPNSYEQYF; CDR3nt: TGTGCCAGCAGCTTGGGGGGACCTAACTCCTACGAGCAGTACTTC
v_gene: TRBV5-1; abundance: few; j_gene: TRBJ1-4; len: 15; d_gene: .; CDR3aa: CASSLDGSTNEKLFF; CDR3nt: TGCGCCAGCAGCTTGGACGGGTCTACTAATGAAAAACTGTTTTTT
v_gene: TRBV6-2/TRBV6-3; abundance: few; j_gene: TRBJ2-7; len: 16; d_gene: TRBD1; CDR3aa: CASSTVRQGKFYEQYF; CDR3nt: TGTGCCAGCAGTACGGTGAGACAGGGCAAATTCTACGAGCAGTACTTC
v_gene: TRBV27; abundance: .; j_gene: TRBJ1-1; len: 14; d_gene: TRBD1; CDR3aa: CASRQGGRGTEAFF; CDR3nt: TGTGCCAGCAGACAGGGGGGGCGGGGCACTGAAGCTTTCTTT
v_gene: TRBV4-3; abundance: many; j_gene: TRBJ2-2; len: 15; d_gene: .; CDR3aa: CASSQVQRNTGELFF; CDR3nt: TGCGCCAGCAGCCAAGTTCAGCGGAACACCGGGGAGCTGTTTTTT
v_gene: TRBV5-1; abundance: few; j_gene: TRBJ1-2; len: 17; d_gene: TRBD1; CDR3aa: CASSSPSGTGTNYGYTF; CDR3nt: TGCGCCAGCAGCTCCCCGTCCGGGACAGGGACTAACTATGGCTACACCTTC
v_gene: TRBV11-2; abundance: .; j_gene: TRBJ1-2; len: 16; d_gene: .; CDR3aa: CASSLAPEGRNYGYTF; CDR3nt: TGTGCCAGCAGCTTAGCCCCCGAGGGTCGAAACTATGGCTACACCTTC
v_gene: TRBV29-1; abundance: few; j_gene: TRBJ2-7; len: 15; d_gene: TRBD1; CDR3aa: CSVSWLPGQSYEQYF; CDR3nt: TGCAGCGTCAGTTGGCTGCCGGGACAGAGCTACGAGCAGTACTTC
v_gene: TRBV10-3; abundance: .; j_gene: TRBJ2-7; len: 13; d_gene: TRBD2; CDR3aa: CATGGGSDYEQYF; CDR3nt: TGTGCCACCGGGGGGGGGTCAGATTACGAGCAGTACTTC
v_gene: TRBV11-1; abundance: few; j_gene: TRBJ2-1; len: 13; d_gene: TRBD1; CDR3aa: CASSLARGTGLFF; CDR3nt: TGTGCCAGCAGCTTAGCGCGAGGGACAGGGTTGTTCTTC